This T cell receptor (beta chain) was captured by sequencing in a study of regulatory T cells in long-lasting Graves disease. Germline V gene lookup returns CDR1 SGHNT and CDR2 YYREEE (reference sequence). Trimming took 3 bases from V and 0 from J; bases not matched to a gene: 7. The CDR3 covers 17 residues. Library construction for TCR beta used iRepertoire HTBI primers and Arm-PCR of CDR3 regions. Original data processing: Throughout the samples, researchers identified 62 TRBV and approximately 15 TRBJ segments. TCRdb re-analysed the multiplex PCR reads in MiXCR, keeping a single row per CDR3 protein. TCRdb's processing, not the authors' own work, is the source of the V and J calls. This repertoire shows 350,000 to 450,000 distinct CDR3 sequences, 16% found once; its top ten account for 25% to 30%. This clonotype was seen a handful of times. Described time point: newly diagnosed GD, antithyroid drugs for less than 3 months. There was RNA extracted from PBMCs, and the TCR library was made from it.

The same sample was also studied in work on T cells in Graves' hyperthyroidism and ophthalmopathy. According to that study: Researchers report that a 13 V-J model separated ophthalmopathy from stable hyperthyroidism.

J is TRBJ1-4 and V is TRBV5-4; 8 nucleotides align to TRBD1. The sequences come from peripheral blood mononuclear cells (PBMCs), collected at new diagnosis, from a patient treated with antithyroid drugs. The clonotype was recovered from a man aged 35 to 55 with Graves disease. The CDR3 spells CASSSPGQAPTNEKLFF. The DNA of the CDR3 is TGTGCCAGCAGCTCGCCGGGACAGGCCCCAACTAATGAAAAACTGTTTTTT.